Shown below are 17 T cell receptor beta chains from a single sample sequenced in a study of beta chain features in type 1 diabetes. Expressed TCRB transcripts were sequenced, since all the RNA that had been isolated was reverse transcribed. The method was immunoSEQ multiplex PCR; TCRdb's version includes in-frame clones alone and lacks a portion of them. The repertoire holds more than 350,000 clones, with approximately 10% as singletons. What was sequenced was naive CD4+ T cells from blood. These receptors were obtained from a woman in her late teens or twenties in good health.

This rearrangement joins TRBV7-3 to TRBJ2-1; D is uncertain. Germline V CDR1 and CDR2: SGHTA, FQGTGA. CDR3 length: 13 amino acids. The ends were cut back, 0 bases at V and 6 bases at J, with 6 bases in the middle. The CDR3, as DNA: TGTGCCAGCAGCTTAACTGGCGGCAATGAGCAGTTCTTC. Encoded protein: CASSLTGGNEQFF.

This clone was observed a handful of times. The gene calls are TRBV7-2 and TRBJ1-4; TRBD1 might be the D (5 bases). Germline CDR1 and CDR2: SGHTA and FQGNSA. There are 15 residues in the CDR3. V shed 6 bases and J shed 4 bases, with 15 bases lying between them. CDR3 sequence (DNA): TGTGCCAGCAGTTACCCCCGACAGCTTAATGAAAAACTGTTTTTT. The encoded protein is CASSYPRQLNEKLFF.

The genes are TRBV7-3 and TRBJ2-1; D unclear. Trimming stripped 1 base from V and 3 bases from J, with 7 bases between. CDR3 length: 14 residues. In germline, CDR1 is SGHTA, CDR2 FQGTGA. The CDR3 here is CASSLNPDYNEQFF. The DNA of the CDR3 is TGTGCCAGCAGCTTAAACCCAGACTACAATGAGCAGTTCTTC. Drawing the rest from reference TRBV7-3 and TRBJ2-1, the complete variable domain is GAGVSQTPSNKVTEKGKYVELRCDPISGHTALYWYRQSLGQGPEFLIYFQGTGAADDSGLPNDRFFAVRPEGSVSTLKIQRTERGDSAVYLCASSLNPDYNEQFFGPGTRLTVL.

This clone was counted only a few times. This chain connects TRBV10-3 to TRBJ2-1, with D possibly matching TRBD2 (5 bases). The CDR3 covers 15 residues. The ends were cut back, 4 bases at V and 1 base at J, with 11 bases in the middle. Germline loops: CDR1 ENHRY, CDR2 SYGVKD. The CDR3: CAISGSGPSYNEQFF. CDR3 in DNA: TGTGCCATCAGTGGGAGCGGACCTTCCTACAATGAGCAGTTCTTC.

The chain uses TRBV30 and TRBJ2-7; 8 nucleotides agree with TRBD2. This CDR3 is built from 13 residues. After removal of 2 bases from V and 1 base from J, the junction contained 1 base not matched to a gene. The germline gives CDR1 GTSNPN, CDR2 SVGIG (reference sequence). The CDR3 DNA follows: TGTGCCTGGAGTACTAGCGGATCCTACGAGCAGTACTTC. This translates into CAWSTSGSYEQYF.

This clone has only a few counts. The gene calls are TRBV27 and TRBJ1-2, with 7 bases fitting TRBD1. In germline, CDR1 is MNHEY, CDR2 SMNVEV (reference sequence). Germline trimming cut 6 bases from V and 7 bases from J; bases unmatched to any gene: 11. The CDR3 totals 14 residues. The CDR3 sequence: CASRDMGTVGGYTF. DNA of the CDR3: TGTGCCAGCAGGGACATGGGGACAGTCGGTGGCTACACCTTC.

This rearrangement joins TRBV4-1 to TRBJ1-2; TRBD1 agrees at 10 bases. J gave up 4 bases and V 2 bases, and 7 bases lay outside the gene matches. This CDR3 region has 16 residues. Germline assignment: CDR1 MGHRA and CDR2 YSYEKL. CDR3 nucleotides: TGCGCCAGCAGCCAACCAAGGGACAGGGGAATCTATGGCTACACCTTC. It codes for CASSQPRDRGIYGYTF.

This clone turned up a few times. Additional DNA sequences in this sample encode the identical CDR3. The chain is built from TRBV5-1 and TRBJ1-5, with unresolved D. The germline CDR1 and CDR2 sequences are SGHRS and YFSETQ. Trimming shortened V by 0 bases and J by 0 bases, and 7 bases separated the two germline ends. CDR3 length: 15 residues. CDR3: CASSLDGGSNQPQHF. CDR3 nucleotide sequence: TGCGCCAGCAGCTTGGACGGAGGTAGCAATCAGCCCCAGCATTTT.

The chain recombines TRBV10-3 with TRBJ1-3, with 7 bases fitting TRBD1. From germline, CDR1 is ENHRY and CDR2 SYGVKD. The J segment lost 8 bases and the V segment lost 3 bases, leaving 4 bases of the junction unmatched. The CDR3 has 13 amino acids. The CDR3 loop is CAISDQGVDTIYF. The CDR3 DNA reads TGTGCCATCAGTGATCAGGGGGTTGACACCATATATTTT.

Only a few counts were recorded for this clone. The chain carries TRBV7-9 and TRBJ1-2; 7 nucleotides match TRBD1. Germline V lookup: CDR1 SEHNR, CDR2 FQNEAQ (reference sequence). The V gene end was trimmed by 5 bases and the J gene end by 6 bases; junction bases not matched to a gene: 6. The CDR3 spans 13 residues. The CDR3 protein is CASSATGRDGYTF. CDR3 DNA sequence: TGTGCCAGCAGCGCGACAGGGAGGGATGGCTACACCTTC. Variable domain in full (rest from reference TRBV7-9 and TRBJ1-2): DTGVSQNPRHKITKRGQNVTFRCDPISEHNRLYWYRQTLGQGPEFLTYFQNEAQLEKSRLLSDRFSAERPKGSFSTLEIQRTEQGDSAMYLCASSATGRDGYTFGSGTRLTVV.

The V call is TRBV9, the J call TRBJ1-1; perhaps TRBD1 as D (6 bases). In germline, CDR1 is SGDLS, CDR2 YYNGEE. The V end lost 0 bases, the J end lost 3 bases, and 12 bases lay between the germline ends. The CDR3 extends over 15 amino acids. The CDR3 region has the DNA TGTGCCAGCAGCGTAGGACCCCAGGGGTACACTGAAGCTTTCTTT. Protein: CASSVGPQGYTEAFF. The variable domain in full, completed from reference TRBV9 and TRBJ1-1, reads DSGVTQTPKHLITATGQRVTLRCSPRSGDLSVYWYQQSLDQGLQFLIQYYNGEERAKGNILERFSAQQFPDLHSELNLSSLELGDSALYFCASSVGPQGYTEAFFGQGTRLTVV.

This clone was counted between two and nine times. The V gene is TRBV4-2, the J gene TRBJ1-1, with D unclear. In germline, CDR1 is LGHNA, CDR2 YNFKEQ. This CDR3 spans 15 amino acids. V shed 5 bases and J shed 2 bases, with 15 bases lying between them. As DNA, the CDR3 is TGTGCCAGCAGCGCTAGCCGGGGAGGAAACACTGAAGCTTTCTTT. Its protein is CASSASRGGNTEAFF.

The CDR3 bases are TGTGCCAGTAGTAACACCGGGAACACCTACGAGCAGTACTTC. It is translated as CASSNTGNTYEQYF. V and J are TRBV19 and TRBJ2-7; D perhaps matches TRBD2 (5 bases). The CDR3 totals 14 residues. The V gene lost 4 bases and the J gene lost 2 bases, with 12 bases spanning the gap. Germline CDR1 and CDR2: LNHDA and SQIVND (reference sequence).

The rearrangement uses TRBV25-1 and TRBJ2-5, with 10 bases identical to TRBD2. CDR1 is MGHDK, CDR2 SYGVNS, per germline. This CDR3 is built from 16 residues. V lost 8 bases and J lost 5; bases outside the gene matches: 14. The CDR3 here is CASGGLSGRVRETQYF. CDR3 DNA: TGTGCCAGCGGGGGGTTGAGCGGGAGGGTTAGGGAGACCCAGTACTTC.

This clone was recorded at least ten times. The sample carries other DNA sequences with the same CDR3. The rearrangement joins TRBV30 to TRBJ2-1; weak D call: TRBD2 (5 bases). Trimming stripped 4 bases from V and 6 bases from J, with 10 bases between. The CDR3 contains 12 residues. Germline CDR1 GTSNPN, CDR2 SVGIG (reference sequence). Here the CDR3 reads CAWIGGGNEQFF. CDR3 bases: TGTGCCTGGATAGGCGGAGGCAATGAGCAGTTCTTC.

CDR3 in DNA: TGTGCCAGCTCACAACTTCAGGGTTACGAGCAGTACGTC. Translating it yields CASSQLQGYEQYV. The chain recombines TRBV18 with TRBJ2-7; TRBD1 might be the D (5 bases). CDR1 KGHSH and CDR2 LQKENI come from the germline V gene. The V gene lost 4 bases and the J gene lost 4 bases, with 11 bases spanning the gap. The CDR3 has 13 residues.

This clone was observed a few times. The V call is TRBV7-2, the J call TRBJ1-2; TRBD1 matches 7 bases. Germline V gene data show CDR1 as SGHTA and CDR2 as FQGNSA. Trimming removed 5 bases from V and 6 bases from J; junction bases left unmatched: 12. The CDR3 spans 15 residues. CDR3 sequence (DNA): TGTGCCAGCAGCCCGCGACAGGGAAGTGTGGATGGCTACACCTTC. Protein: CASSPRQGSVDGYTF.